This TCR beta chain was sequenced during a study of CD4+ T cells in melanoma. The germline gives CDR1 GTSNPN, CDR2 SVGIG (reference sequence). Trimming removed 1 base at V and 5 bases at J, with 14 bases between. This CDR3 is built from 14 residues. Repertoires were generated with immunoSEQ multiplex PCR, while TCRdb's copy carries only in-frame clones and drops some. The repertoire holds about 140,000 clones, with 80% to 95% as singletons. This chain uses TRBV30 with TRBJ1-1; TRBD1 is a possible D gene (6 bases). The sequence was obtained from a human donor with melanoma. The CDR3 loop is CAWSETGYSTEAFF. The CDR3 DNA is TGTGCCTGGAGTGAAACAGGGTACTCTACTGAAGCTTTCTTT.